This TCR beta chain was identified during a study of shared clonotypes between healthy human individuals. Sequencing of unsorted PBMC DNA was carried out using ten immunoSEQ deep assay plates. Some clones are missing from TCRdb's copy, which holds only in-frame ones; the method was immunoSEQ multiplex PCR. The sample lists some 490,000 clones, approximately 80% occurring once. Germline V gene data show CDR1 as MNHNS and CDR2 as SASEGT. There are 12 residues in the CDR3. Sequences were obtained from PBMCs. The rearrangement links TRBV6-1 to TRBJ2-5; no clear D. The DNA end is more similar to TRBJ2-7, so the J call may be wrong. This clonotype was sampled from a woman aged 40 to 50 in good health. Some clones in this sample may be carry-over from other donors' samples. The CDR3, as DNA: TGTGCCAGCAGTGACTGGCTCTACGAGCAGTACTTC. Its protein is CASSDWLYEQYF.